The clone carrying this TCR beta chain was counted a single time. Its target is not known. The record originates from a study of ipilimumab plus nivolumab after autologous stem cell transplantation. Germline lookup yields CDR1 GTSNPN and CDR2 SVGIG (reference sequence). J gave up 0 bases and V 3 bases, and 8 bases lay outside the gene matches. The CDR3 consists of 15 residues. General observations from the study: The authors say TCR, Treg and microbiome findings warrant further study.

TCRdb's copy holds only in-frame clones and misses some; the assay was immunoSEQ multiplex PCR. The sample lists roughly 43,000 clones, around nine tenths occurring once. This specimen consisted of PBMCs, obtained in a trial of ipilimumab plus nivolumab as post-transplant consolidation. V is TRBV30 and J is TRBJ2-7; TRBD2 matches 7 bases. The source is a male donor with multiple myeloma. The CDR3 sequence is CAWSPGGLSSYEQYF. The CDR3 DNA follows: TGTGCCTGGAGCCCGGGAGGATTGAGCTCCTACGAGCAGTACTTC.